Shown below are 18 T cell receptor beta chains from a single sample sequenced in a study of CD8+ T cells in alopecia areata (dated by TCRdb to between 2017 and 2018). Receptor amplification or capture employed the immunoSEQ multiplex PCR assay. To provide template for TCR sequencing, every sample had RNA extracted and reverse transcribed into cDNA. The table was pulled from immuneACCESS by TCRdb, which kept in-frame rearrangements only. Such tables lose some clones; where checked, under half of the loss comes from unresolved V genes, and the rest has no known cause. This sample lists about 190,000 clones; approximately 56% were detected once. Roughly 0.7% of the sample belongs to the ten largest clones. The time point label, read with the paper, signifies: less than five weeks on oral tofacitinib. The label giving this sample's treatment or condition can be read as: oral pan-JAK inhibitor, 5-10 mg twice daily.

This material consisted of CD4+ T cells sorted from blood, taken at week 4, from a patient treated with tofacitinib. Receptors were obtained from a human donor with alopecia areata.

In nucleotides, the CDR3 is TGCAGCGTAAGAACTAGCACAAGCTCCTACAATGAGCAGTTCTTC. Its translation: CSVRTSTSSYNEQFF. This rearrangement joins TRBV29-1 to TRBJ2-1; TRBD2 might be the D (6 bases). The ends were cut back, 6 bases at V and 0 bases at J, with 15 bases in the middle. The CDR3 has 15 amino acids. Germline CDR1 and CDR2: SQVTM and ANQGSEA.

This clone came up a few times. The rearrangement links TRBV10-2 to TRBJ2-1; possible D gene TRBD1, 5 bases. The V and J ends lost 9 bases and 2 bases respectively, with 14 bases between them. CDR1 is WSHSY and CDR2 is SAAADI in the germline V gene. The CDR3 consists of 14 residues. CDR3 loop: CASGVQAPYNEQFF. CDR3 sequence (DNA): TGCGCCAGTGGGGTACAGGCCCCCTACAATGAGCAGTTCTTC.

This chain connects TRBV30 to TRBJ1-5, with D perhaps TRBD1 (6 bases). Looked up from germline, CDR1 is GTSNPN and CDR2 is SVGIG (reference sequence). CDR3 length: 13 amino acids. V dropped 2 bases and J dropped 6 bases, with 11 bases sitting between them. In nucleotides, the CDR3 is TGTGCCTGGAGTATGGGGGCTGGTCAGCCCCAGCATTTT. Translated, it gives CAWSMGAGQPQHF.

Here the CDR3 DNA reads TGCAGCGCGGGACACTCCAACACTGAAGCTTTCTTT. Translating it yields CSAGHSNTEAFF. The chain combines TRBV29-1 with TRBJ1-1; tentatively, D is TRBD1 (6 bases). Germline lookup yields CDR1 SQVTM and CDR2 ANQGSEA. V was shortened by 7 bases and J by 2 bases, with 11 bases between the two germline ends. The CDR3 is 12 residues long.

V gene TRBV5-1 combines with J gene TRBJ2-5; D gene uncertain. The CDR3 has 11 amino acids. V lost 5 bases and J lost 2, with 4 bases in between. Germline values: CDR1 SGHRS, CDR2 YFSETQ. The CDR3 region is CASRDQETQYF. CDR3 nucleotides: TGCGCCAGCAGAGATCAAGAGACCCAGTACTTC.

This sequence joins TRBV29-1 and TRBJ1-2; the D gene is possibly TRBD1 (5 bases). The CDR3 consists of 13 residues. The germline CDR1 and CDR2 sequences are SQVTM and ANQGSEA. V gave up 7 bases and J gave up 3 bases, with 15 bases separating them. In DNA, the CDR3 is TGCAGCGCTTCAGGGAGATTAGACTATGGCTACACCTTC. This translates into CSASGRLDYGYTF.

In this sample, this clone turned up a few times. The chain combines TRBV25-1 with TRBJ2-5; D not resolved. Germline V gene data show CDR1 as MGHDK and CDR2 as SYGVNS. CDR3 length equals 10 residues. The V gene lost 5 bases and the J gene lost 6 bases, with 4 bases spanning the gap. The CDR3 nucleotides are TGTGCCAGCAGTAGGAAGACCCAGTACTTC. Translating it yields CASSRKTQYF.

The rearrangement links TRBV27 to TRBJ2-6; 7 positions agree with TRBD1. Germline V CDR1 and CDR2: MNHEY, SMNVEV (reference sequence). After removal of 7 bases from V and 0 bases from J, the junction contained 3 bases not matched to a gene. This CDR3 is 15 amino acids long. CDR3 region: CASTSGGSGANVLTF. The CDR3 region has the DNA TGTGCCAGCACCTCAGGGGGCTCTGGGGCCAACGTCCTGACTTTC.

This rearrangement joins TRBV6-5 to TRBJ2-3, with TRBD1 as a possible D gene (6 bases). The CDR3 covers 15 residues. Germline-derived CDR1 and CDR2 are MNHEY and SVGAGI. Trimming pared 4 bases from V and 1 base from J, leaving 12 bases between. The CDR3 DNA is TGTGCCAGCAGTTTTGGGGGACATGGCACAGATACGCAGTATTTT. Translating it yields CASSFGGHGTDTQYF.

The chain is built from TRBV23-1 and TRBJ2-2, with D tentatively TRBD1 (6 bases). TRBV23-1 is recorded as an ORF, its role being uncertain. The CDR3 has 18 residues. Trimming pared 8 bases from V and 0 bases from J, leaving 22 bases between. CDR3 nucleotides: TGCGCCAGCGGTAACGGCCCTGCAGGGGACACGAACACCGGGGAGCTGTTTTTT. This translates into CASGNGPAGDTNTGELFF.

The V call is TRBV30, the J call TRBJ2-1; D is undetermined. Trimming left V 0 bases short and J 9 bases short, with 9 bases between. Germline V lookup: CDR1 GTSNPN, CDR2 SVGIG (reference sequence). This CDR3 is 12 amino acids long. The CDR3 DNA reads as TGTGCCTGGAGTGTATGGGTCGGTGAGCAGTTCTTC. As protein: CAWSVWVGEQFF.

Only a few counts were recorded for this clone. Other nucleotide sequences in the sample specify the same CDR3. V is TRBV28 and J is TRBJ1-4; D unclear. Between the trimmed V and J ends, which lost 5 bases and 8 bases, there was a span of 9 bases. Germline V gives CDR1 MDHEN, CDR2 SYDVKM. This CDR3 region has 12 residues. CDR3 protein: CASSPREEKLFF. CDR3 DNA: TGTGCCAGCAGTCCTCGGGAGGAAAAACTGTTTTTT.

V and J are TRBV14 and TRBJ1-2, with D maybe TRBD1 (6 bases). The germline V and J ends were trimmed by 3 bases and 5 bases, with 16 bases remaining between them. CDR3 size: 15 residues. The V gene's germline CDR1 is SGHDN and CDR2 FVKESK. The CDR3 spells CASSHRQADVYGYTF. In DNA, the CDR3 is TGTGCCAGCAGCCATCGACAGGCTGACGTTTATGGCTACACCTTC.

The chain is built from TRBV30 and TRBJ2-5, with D uncertain. The CDR3 is made up of 14 amino acids. Germline CDR1 is GTSNPN and CDR2 is SVGIG (reference sequence). V was cut by 4 bases and J by 0 bases, with 12 bases left in between. The CDR3 protein is CAWKGNTYQETQYF. CDR3 in DNA: TGTGCCTGGAAGGGTAATACTTACCAAGAGACCCAGTACTTC.

The chain carries TRBV10-3 and TRBJ1-4; possibly TRBD1 for D (5 bases). CDR1 is ENHRY and CDR2 is SYGVKD in the germline V gene. V lost 6 bases and J 8 bases, leaving 13 bases between the germline ends. The CDR3 has 13 residues. The CDR3 bases are TGTGCCATCAGCGAGGGGATCGAGGAAAAACTGTTTTTT. It translates to CAISEGIEEKLFF.

This clone has only one observation. The chain is built from TRBV7-9 and TRBJ2-7; no definite D call. Germline V gives CDR1 SEHNR, CDR2 FQNEAQ (reference sequence). There are 13 residues in the CDR3. V shed 1 base and J shed 3 bases, with 7 bases lying between them. The CDR3 loop reads CASSLEQNYEQYF. The CDR3 coding sequence is TGTGCCAGCAGCTTAGAACAGAACTACGAGCAGTACTTC.

This sequence joins TRBV4-3 and TRBJ2-3, with D possibly TRBD1 on 5 matching bases. Looked up from germline, CDR1 is LGHNA and CDR2 is YSLEER. Trimming took off 4 bases at V and 1 base at J, with 18 bases between the two ends. CDR3 length: 17 residues. CDR3 DNA sequence: TGCGCCAGCAGCCGGAAACGGCAGGGTGACCGCACAGATACGCAGTATTTT. It specifies CASSRKRQGDRTDTQYF.

J is TRBJ2-7 and V is TRBV4-2, with 8 bases fitting TRBD2. The CDR3 contains 13 residues. Unmatched junction bases numbered 10, after V lost 4 bases and J lost 11 bases. Germline V lookup: CDR1 LGHNA, CDR2 YNFKEQ. This chain's CDR3 is CASSPSGGARKYF. The CDR3 DNA sequence: TGTGCCAGCAGCCCCAGCGGGGGAGCAAGGAAGTACTTC.